The 27 T cell receptor beta chains listed next were all sequenced from one sample in a study of CD8+ T cells in alopecia areata. Treatment noted: oral pan-JAK inhibitor, 5-10 mg twice daily. TCR sequencing used cDNA made by reverse transcription of extracted RNA. The method was immunoSEQ multiplex PCR; TCRdb's version includes in-frame clones alone and lacks a portion of them. The profile shows about 190,000 clones, 64% of them singletons. Sequenced here: CD4+ T cells sorted from blood, sampled at approximately week 50, from a patient treated with tofacitinib. The receptor source for this set is a human donor with alopecia areata.

This clone was recorded a few times. V usage is TRBV7-2 and J usage is TRBJ2-7, with 8 bases aligning to TRBD2. The CDR3 runs to 15 residues. The V and J ends lost 3 bases and 1 base, in that order; junction bases with no gene match: 5. The germline gives CDR1 SGHTA, CDR2 FQGNSA. CDR3: CASSLAGGASYEQYF. CDR3 nucleotides: TGTGCCAGCAGCTTGGCGGGGGGAGCTTCCTACGAGCAGTACTTC.

V usage is TRBV19 and J usage is TRBJ2-1, with D possibly TRBD2 on 5 matching bases. The CDR3 is 12 residues long. Trimming stripped 3 bases from V and 10 bases from J, with 10 bases between. Germline V gene lookup returns CDR1 LNHDA and CDR2 SQIVND (reference sequence). Here the CDR3 reads CASSIPSSEQFF. The CDR3 coding sequence is TGTGCCAGTAGTATCCCATCTAGCGAGCAGTTCTTC.

In its sample, this clone was seen a few times. The V and J genes are TRBV5-1 and TRBJ1-1, with D unclear. This CDR3 is built from 14 residues. V was pared by 0 bases and J by 0 bases, with 6 bases between. Looked up from germline, CDR1 is SGHRS and CDR2 is YFSETQ. In nucleotides, the CDR3 is TGCGCCAGCAGCTTGGAATTCATGAACACTGAAGCTTTCTTT. The encoded protein is CASSLEFMNTEAFF.

V is TRBV5-1 and J is TRBJ2-3; no clear D gene. V shed 0 bases and J shed 2 bases, with 10 bases lying between them. Germline V gene data show CDR1 as SGHRS and CDR2 as YFSETQ. The CDR3 is 15 amino acids. The CDR3 DNA is TGCGCCAGCAGCTTGGGCGCCATGTCCACAGATACGCAGTATTTT. Translating gives CASSLGAMSTDTQYF.

This chain joins TRBV5-6 and TRBJ2-3; 7 nucleotides agree with TRBD2. Losses at the gene ends were 6 bases for V and 6 bases for J; bases not matched to a gene: 4. This CDR3 is 12 amino acids long. Germline loops: CDR1 SGHDT, CDR2 YYEEEE. This chain's CDR3 is CASTSGGDTQYF. CDR3 bases: TGTGCCAGCACCTCCGGGGGGGATACGCAGTATTTT.

J is TRBJ1-6 and V is TRBV19, with 7 bases lining up with TRBD1. This CDR3 is 15 amino acids long. V dropped 6 bases and J dropped 5; count of bases not matched to a gene: 7. The V gene's germline CDR1 is LNHDA and CDR2 SQIVND (reference sequence). CDR3 region: CASRTDRVDNSPLHF. For the CDR3, the DNA is TGTGCCAGTAGGACCGACAGGGTCGATAATTCACCCCTCCACTTT.

V gene TRBV7-2 combines with J gene TRBJ2-3, with D perhaps TRBD2 (6 bases). The V end lost 5 bases, the J end lost 3 bases, and 15 bases lay between the germline ends. This CDR3 comprises 15 residues. Germline V CDR1 and CDR2: SGHTA, FQGNSA. The CDR3 coding sequence is TGTGCCAGCAGCCTAGACACTCGGGGGACAGATACGCAGTATTTT. It specifies CASSLDTRGTDTQYF.

This clone was seen more than once but under ten times. This chain joins TRBV5-1 and TRBJ1-3, with D hard to call. Trimming pared 0 bases from V and 2 bases from J, leaving 9 bases between. This CDR3 has 15 amino acids. Germline V gives CDR1 SGHRS, CDR2 YFSETQ. The CDR3 DNA reads TGCGCCAGCAGCTTGGCCGGGGAAACTGGAAACACCATATATTTT. It codes for CASSLAGETGNTIYF. The full variable domain, with the rest looked up from reference TRBV5-1 and TRBJ1-3, is KAGVTQTPRYLIKTRGQQVTLSCSPISGHRSVSWYQQTPGQGLQFLFEYFSETQRNKGNFPGRFSGRQFSNSRSEMNVSTLELGDSALYLCASSLAGETGNTIYFGEGSWLTVV.

The rearrangement uses TRBV6-1 and TRBJ2-3, with TRBD2 identical over 8 bases. V was pared by 3 bases and J by 4 bases, with 6 bases of the junction left unmatched. The CDR3 contains 15 residues. Germline V gene lookup returns CDR1 MNHNS and CDR2 SASEGT. As DNA, the CDR3 is TGTGCCAGCAGTGACTCGGGCGGGGGGCCAGATACGCAGTATTTT. Protein: CASSDSGGGPDTQYF.

This chain links TRBV7-9 with TRBJ1-6; no clear D. V was cut by 5 bases and J by 8 bases, with 16 bases left in between. Germline CDR1 reads SEHNR; CDR2 reads FQNEAQ (reference sequence). There are 15 residues in the CDR3. CDR3 sequence (DNA): TGTGCCAGCAGCGCAGCTGCTCGTGTTTATTCACCCCTCCACTTT. Translation gives CASSAAARVYSPLHF.

V gene TRBV19 combines with J gene TRBJ1-5, with D uncertain. V was cut by 7 bases and J by 2 bases, with 21 bases left in between. Germline CDR1 LNHDA, CDR2 SQIVND (reference sequence). This CDR3 comprises 17 residues. Written as DNA, the CDR3 is TGTGCCAGTACCCCTGACCCCCTTCAAACGGGCAATCAGCCCCAGCATTTT. Its protein is CASTPDPLQTGNQPQHF.

This chain uses TRBV7-6 with TRBJ2-7; D gene uncertain. This CDR3 comprises 14 residues. The V end lost 5 bases, the J end lost 0 bases, and 11 bases lay between the germline ends. Looked up from germline, CDR1 is SGHVS and CDR2 is FNYEAQ. The CDR3 region is CASSPMDGSYEQYF. The CDR3, as DNA: TGTGCCAGCAGCCCCATGGACGGCTCCTACGAGCAGTACTTC.

The chain recombines TRBV30 with TRBJ2-7, with 9 bases aligning to TRBD1. The ends lost 3 bases at V and 4 bases at J; junction bases unmatched: 10. This CDR3 is built from 15 residues. Germline values: CDR1 GTSNPN, CDR2 SVGIG (reference sequence). CDR3 protein: CAWRPRDRALYEQYF. In nucleotides, the CDR3 is TGTGCCTGGAGGCCCCGGGACAGGGCCCTGTACGAGCAGTACTTC.

The rearrangement uses TRBV11-2 and TRBJ2-3; D is perhaps TRBD2 (5 bases). The CDR3 contains 17 residues. Trimming took off 2 bases at V and 0 bases at J, with 15 bases between the two ends. From germline, CDR1 is SGHAT and CDR2 FQNNGV. This CDR3 is CASSLRWALASTDTQYF. Written as DNA, the CDR3 is TGTGCCAGCAGCTTACGGTGGGCGCTAGCAAGCACAGATACGCAGTATTTT. Using reference TRBV11-2 and TRBJ2-3 for the parts outside the CDR3, the full variable domain is EAGVAQSPRYKIIEKRQSVAFWCNPISGHATLYWYQQILGQGPKLLIQFQNNGVVDDSQLPKDRFSAERLKGVDSTLKIQPAKLEDSAVYLCASSLRWALASTDTQYFGPGTRLTVL.

The chain carries TRBV5-1 and TRBJ1-1; a possible D gene is TRBD1 (6 bases). CDR3 length equals 13 residues. V lost 4 bases to trimming and J lost 8 bases, with 15 bases between them. CDR1 and CDR2 from the germline V gene are SGHRS and YFSETQ. CDR3 sequence: CASSTGTSGEAFF. For the CDR3, the DNA is TGCGCCAGCAGCACGGGGACATCAGGGGAAGCTTTCTTT. Looking up the rest from reference TRBV5-1 and TRBJ1-1 gives the full variable domain: KAGVTQTPRYLIKTRGQQVTLSCSPISGHRSVSWYQQTPGQGLQFLFEYFSETQRNKGNFPGRFSGRQFSNSRSEMNVSTLELGDSALYLCASSTGTSGEAFFGQGTRLTVV.

The chain has TRBV7-8 and TRBJ2-7, with D uncertain. The germline V gene has CDR1 SGHVS and CDR2 FQNEAQ. V shed 1 base and J shed 3 bases, with 19 bases lying between them. This CDR3 is built from 17 residues. The CDR3 nucleotides are TGTGCCAGCAGCTTAGTTGGCGGAACTGGGTTACGCTACGAGCAGTACTTC. Amino acids: CASSLVGGTGLRYEQYF.

This clone was counted between two and nine times. The genes are TRBV30 and TRBJ2-1; a weak D match, TRBD1 (5 bases). The germline V gene encodes CDR1 GTSNPN and CDR2 SVGIG (reference sequence). This CDR3 is 14 amino acids long. Trimming left V 1 base short and J 7 bases short, with 14 bases between. The CDR3, as DNA: TGTGCCTGGAGTGGGCTGGTACAGGAAAATGAGCAGTTCTTC. This translates into CAWSGLVQENEQFF.

V and J are TRBV29-1 and TRBJ1-1; no clear D gene. With 5 bases removed from V and 8 bases from J, the gap between germline ends came to 18 bases. This CDR3 is 13 amino acids long. Per the germline V gene, CDR1 is SQVTM and CDR2 is ANQGSEA. The CDR3 here is CSVYSRERGEAFF. The CDR3 DNA follows: TGCAGCGTTTATAGTCGCGAGAGAGGAGAAGCTTTCTTT.

This clone was seen a few times. CDR3 sequence reads: CASSLGTGLYGYTF. The CDR3 DNA follows: TGTGCCAGCAGTTTGGGGACAGGGCTCTATGGCTACACCTTC. The chain couples TRBV27 to TRBJ1-2; 9 nucleotides agree with TRBD1. CDR3 length: 14 amino acids. Trimming removed 3 bases from V and 4 bases from J; junction bases left unmatched: 3. Germline V lookup: CDR1 MNHEY, CDR2 SMNVEV (reference sequence).

This clone was recorded once. The chain uses TRBV14 and TRBJ2-1, with D uncertain. Deletions cut 4 bases from V and 10 bases from J, with 17 bases between. This CDR3 contains 14 residues. Germline CDR1 is SGHDN and CDR2 is FVKESK. The CDR3 nucleotides read TGTGCCAGCAGCCGAGTATACGACCCTTCAGAGCAGTTCTTC. Amino acids: CASSRVYDPSEQFF.

This clone has more than one count but fewer than ten. The CDR3 loop is CATSVGGETQYF. The CDR3 region has the DNA TGTGCCACCAGCGTAGGGGGGGAGACCCAGTACTTC. The chain couples TRBV15 to TRBJ2-5; possibly TRBD1 or TRBD2 for D (6 bases each). Germline V gene sequence: CDR1 LNHNV, CDR2 YYDKDF (reference sequence). The CDR3 loop spans 12 amino acids. The V end lost 5 bases, the J end lost 5 bases, and 9 bases lay between the germline ends.

The rearrangement joins TRBV29-1 to TRBJ2-1; 11 nucleotides match TRBD2. Germline values: CDR1 SQVTM, CDR2 ANQGSEA. V trimming: 7 bases; J trimming: 0 bases; junction bases outside the gene matches: 5. The CDR3 has 15 amino acids. CDR3 DNA: TGCAGCGCCCGTAGCGGGGGGGACTCCTACAATGAGCAGTTCTTC. This sequence encodes CSARSGGDSYNEQFF.

The rearrangement links TRBV7-2 to TRBJ2-1; 8 bases agree with TRBD2. V lost 7 bases and J lost 5; bases outside the gene matches: 10. Germline values: CDR1 SGHTA, CDR2 FQGNSA. This CDR3 has 15 residues. The CDR3 loop reads CASTSGGRENNEQFF. The CDR3 bases are TGTGCCAGCACCTCGGGGGGGCGAGAGAACAATGAGCAGTTCTTC.

The chain links TRBV15 to TRBJ1-1; D unclear. Trimming removed 0 bases at V and 8 bases at J, with 10 bases between. Per the germline V gene, CDR1 is LNHNV and CDR2 is YYDKDF (reference sequence). This CDR3 is 13 amino acids long. For the CDR3, the DNA is TGTGCCACCAGCAGAGAGGTCAGGACCGAAGCTTTCTTT. This translates into CATSREVRTEAFF.

The rearrangement joins TRBV5-1 to TRBJ2-1; D is unresolved. CDR1 and CDR2 (germline): SGHRS, YFSETQ. The length of the CDR3 is 11 residues. Between the trimmed V and J ends, which lost 0 bases and 8 bases, there was a span of 3 bases. CDR3: CASSLAYEQFF. The CDR3 nucleotides read TGCGCCAGCAGCTTGGCTTATGAGCAGTTCTTC.

The V and J genes are TRBV10-3 and TRBJ2-2; D not certain. Between the trimmed V and J ends, which lost 10 bases and 3 bases, there was a span of 12 bases. Germline-derived CDR1 and CDR2 are ENHRY and SYGVKD. The CDR3 spans 13 residues. In DNA, the CDR3 is TGTGCCACAACGTGGTCGGACACCGGGGAGCTGTTTTTT. Translation: CATTWSDTGELFF.

This clone showed up just a few times. This rearrangement joins TRBV10-3 to TRBJ2-1; TRBD2 is a possible D gene (6 bases). CDR3 length: 15 residues. The V end was cut by 6 bases, the J end by 3 bases, with 15 bases between. CDR1 is ENHRY, CDR2 SYGVKD, per germline. This CDR3 reads CAISRSAGYYNEQFF. CDR3 sequence (DNA): TGTGCCATCAGCCGCAGTGCGGGGTACTACAATGAGCAGTTCTTC.